The next 4 T cell receptor beta chains were all read from a single sample in a study of cytomegalovirus exposure and HLA in healthy donors. Use of 60 Vbeta and 13 Jbeta primers characterized the PCR. Some clones are missing from TCRdb's copy, which holds only in-frame ones; the method was immunoSEQ multiplex PCR. Of about 270,000 clones listed, about 75% were seen once; the top ten hold around 2%. The sequencing input was PBMCs. These receptors were taken from a female donor in good health and CMV-seronegative.

This rearrangement joins TRBV15 to TRBJ1-1; TRBD1 agrees at 7 bases. This CDR3 has 17 amino acids. Germline values: CDR1 LNHNV, CDR2 YYDKDF (reference sequence). The junction had 11 bases not matched to a gene; V was cut back by 3 bases and J by 1 base. CDR3 nucleotide sequence: TGTGCCACCAGCAGTCGAACTCGGGACAGACCGAACACTGAAGCTTTCTTT. This codes for CATSSRTRDRPNTEAFF.

This chain joins TRBV10-3 and TRBJ2-2; 16 nucleotides align to TRBD2. The CDR3 consists of 18 residues. CDR1 and CDR2 from the germline V gene are ENHRY and SYGVKD. The V segment lost 3 bases and the J segment 5 bases; nucleotides outside the gene matches: 6. CDR3 sequence (DNA): TGTGCCATCAGTGAAGGGACTAGCGGGAGGGCCGGTACCGGGGAGCTGTTTTTT. Amino acid sequence: CAISEGTSGRAGTGELFF.

This chain uses TRBV19 with TRBJ1-4, with 9 bases identical to TRBD1. V shed 4 bases and J 11 bases; nucleotides not matched to a gene: 14. Germline V gene sequence: CDR1 LNHDA, CDR2 SQIVND (reference sequence). The CDR3 has 16 amino acids. The DNA of the CDR3 is TGTGCCAGTAGTAGGGGACAGGGCGTCACGGAGGATAAACTGTTTTTT. Protein: CASSRGQGVTEDKLFF.

This sequence joins TRBV7-9 and TRBJ2-3; D possibly corresponds to TRBD1 (6 bases). The CDR3 has 15 amino acids. Deletions cut 4 bases from V and 2 bases from J, with 13 bases between. CDR1 and CDR2 from the germline V gene are SEHNR and FQNEAQ (reference sequence). This chain's CDR3 is CASSSPRQATDTQYF. As DNA, the CDR3 is TGTGCCAGCAGCTCACCCCGACAGGCCACAGATACGCAGTATTTT.